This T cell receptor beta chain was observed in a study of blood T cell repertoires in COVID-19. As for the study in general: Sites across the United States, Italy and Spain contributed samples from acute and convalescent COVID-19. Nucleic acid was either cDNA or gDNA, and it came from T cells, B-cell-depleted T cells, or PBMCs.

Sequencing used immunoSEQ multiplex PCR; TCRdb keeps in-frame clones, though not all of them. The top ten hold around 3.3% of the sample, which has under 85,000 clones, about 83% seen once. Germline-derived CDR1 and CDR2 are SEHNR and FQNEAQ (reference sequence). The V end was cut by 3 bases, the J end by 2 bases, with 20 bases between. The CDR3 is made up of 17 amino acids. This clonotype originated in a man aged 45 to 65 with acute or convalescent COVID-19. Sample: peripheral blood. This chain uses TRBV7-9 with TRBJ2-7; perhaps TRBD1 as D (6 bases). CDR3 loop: CASSFNRESIVTYEQYF. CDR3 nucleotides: TGTGCCAGCAGCTTCAACAGGGAAAGTATCGTTACCTACGAGCAGTACTTC.